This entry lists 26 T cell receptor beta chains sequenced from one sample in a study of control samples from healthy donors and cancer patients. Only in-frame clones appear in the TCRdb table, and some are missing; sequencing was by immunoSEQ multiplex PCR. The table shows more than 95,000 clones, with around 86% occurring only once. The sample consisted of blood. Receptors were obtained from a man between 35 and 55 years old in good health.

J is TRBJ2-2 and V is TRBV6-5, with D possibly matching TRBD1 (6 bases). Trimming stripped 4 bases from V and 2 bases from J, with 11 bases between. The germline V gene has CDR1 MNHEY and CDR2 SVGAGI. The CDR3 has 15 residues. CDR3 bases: TGTGCCAGCAGTTCTCCGGACAGAAACACCGGGGAGCTGTTTTTT. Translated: CASSSPDRNTGELFF.

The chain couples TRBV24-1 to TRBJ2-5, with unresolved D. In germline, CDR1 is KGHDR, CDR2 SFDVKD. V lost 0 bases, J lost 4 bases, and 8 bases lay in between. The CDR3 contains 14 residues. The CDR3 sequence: CATSDLGSGETQYF. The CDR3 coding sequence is TGTGCCACCAGTGATTTGGGGTCGGGAGAGACCCAGTACTTC.

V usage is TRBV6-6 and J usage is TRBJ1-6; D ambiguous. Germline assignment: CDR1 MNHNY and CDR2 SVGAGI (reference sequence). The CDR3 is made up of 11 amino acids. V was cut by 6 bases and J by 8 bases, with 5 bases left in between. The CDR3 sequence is CASRTDSPLHF. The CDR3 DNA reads TGTGCCAGCAGAACAGATTCACCCCTCCACTTT.

CDR3: CASSPQGGKTEAFF. Written as DNA, the CDR3 is TGTGCCAGCTCACCCCAGGGAGGTAAGACTGAAGCTTTCTTT. This chain joins TRBV18 and TRBJ1-1; perhaps TRBD1 as D (5 bases). Germline V gene sequence: CDR1 KGHSH, CDR2 LQKENI. CDR3 size: 14 residues. Trimming left V 3 bases short and J 5 bases short, with 13 bases between.

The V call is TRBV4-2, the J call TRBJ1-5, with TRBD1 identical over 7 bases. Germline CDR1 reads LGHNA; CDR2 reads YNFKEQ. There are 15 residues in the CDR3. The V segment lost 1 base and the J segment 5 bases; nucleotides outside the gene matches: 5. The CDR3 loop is CASSQGAQGDQPQHF. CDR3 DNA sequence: TGTGCCAGCAGCCAAGGAGCGCAGGGGGATCAGCCCCAGCATTTT.

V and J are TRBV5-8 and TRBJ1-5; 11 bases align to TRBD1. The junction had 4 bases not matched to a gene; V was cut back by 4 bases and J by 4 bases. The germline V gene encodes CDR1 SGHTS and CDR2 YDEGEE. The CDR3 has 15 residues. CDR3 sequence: CASSGDRGRNQPQHF. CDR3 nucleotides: TGTGCCAGCAGCGGGGACAGGGGGAGGAATCAGCCCCAGCATTTT.

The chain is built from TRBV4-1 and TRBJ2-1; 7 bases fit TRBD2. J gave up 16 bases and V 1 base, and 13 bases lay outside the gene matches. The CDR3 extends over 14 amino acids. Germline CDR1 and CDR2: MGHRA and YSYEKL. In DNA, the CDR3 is TGCGCCAGCAGCCAAGTCCTAGCGGCCGGCGGGTGTTTCTTC. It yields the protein CASSQVLAAGGCFF.

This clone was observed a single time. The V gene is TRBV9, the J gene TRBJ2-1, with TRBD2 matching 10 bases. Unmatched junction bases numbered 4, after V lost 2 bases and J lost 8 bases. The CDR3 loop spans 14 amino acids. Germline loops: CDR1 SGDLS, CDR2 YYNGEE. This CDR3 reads CASSVQRGGHEQFF. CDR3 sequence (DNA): TGTGCCAGCAGCGTTCAGCGGGGGGGCCATGAGCAGTTCTTC.

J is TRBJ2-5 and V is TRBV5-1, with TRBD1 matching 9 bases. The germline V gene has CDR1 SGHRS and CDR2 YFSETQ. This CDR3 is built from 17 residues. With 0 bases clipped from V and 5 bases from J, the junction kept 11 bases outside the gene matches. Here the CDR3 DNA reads TGCGCCAGCAGCTTGGAGGGACAGGGTTTATGGTGGGAGACCCAGTACTTC. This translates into CASSLEGQGLWWETQYF.

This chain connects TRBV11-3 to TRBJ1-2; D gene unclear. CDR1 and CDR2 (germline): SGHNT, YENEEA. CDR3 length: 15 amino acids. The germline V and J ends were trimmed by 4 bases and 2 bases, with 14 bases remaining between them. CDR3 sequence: CASSYDSKRNYGYTF. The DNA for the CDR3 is TGTGCCAGCAGCTACGACTCGAAGCGGAACTATGGCTACACCTTC.

The CDR3 sequence: CASSPRLARWGETQYF. CDR3 in DNA: TGTGCCAGCAGTCCGCGACTCGCAAGGTGGGGTGAGACCCAGTACTTC. The gene calls are TRBV6-2 or TRBV6-3 and TRBJ2-5; no definite D call. This CDR3 is 16 amino acids long. Germline V gene data show CDR1 as MNHEY and CDR2 as SVGEGT. Trimming pared 5 bases from V and 5 bases from J, leaving 21 bases between.

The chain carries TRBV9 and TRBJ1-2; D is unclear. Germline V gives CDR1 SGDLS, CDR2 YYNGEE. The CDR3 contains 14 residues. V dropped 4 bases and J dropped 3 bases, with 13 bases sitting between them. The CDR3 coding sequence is TGTGCCAGCAGCCCAATCTCCCGGGACTATGGCTACACCTTC. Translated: CASSPISRDYGYTF.

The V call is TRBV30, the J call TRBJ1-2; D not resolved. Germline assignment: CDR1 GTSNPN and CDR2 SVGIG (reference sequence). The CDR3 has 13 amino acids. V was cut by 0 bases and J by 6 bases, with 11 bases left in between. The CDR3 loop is CAWSVVGKDGYTF. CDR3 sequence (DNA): TGTGCCTGGAGTGTAGTGGGGAAGGATGGCTACACCTTC.

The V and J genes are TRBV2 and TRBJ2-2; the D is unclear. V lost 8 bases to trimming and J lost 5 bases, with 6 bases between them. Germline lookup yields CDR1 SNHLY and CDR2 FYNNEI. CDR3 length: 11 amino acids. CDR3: CASGWTGELFF. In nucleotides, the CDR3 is TGTGCCAGCGGCTGGACCGGGGAGCTGTTTTTT.

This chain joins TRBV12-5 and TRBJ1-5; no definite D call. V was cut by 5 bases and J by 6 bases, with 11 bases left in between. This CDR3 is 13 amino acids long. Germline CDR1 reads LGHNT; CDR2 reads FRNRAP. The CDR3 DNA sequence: TGTGCTAGTGGTAACTTGGTCAGTCAGCCCCAGCATTTT. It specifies CASGNLVSQPQHF.

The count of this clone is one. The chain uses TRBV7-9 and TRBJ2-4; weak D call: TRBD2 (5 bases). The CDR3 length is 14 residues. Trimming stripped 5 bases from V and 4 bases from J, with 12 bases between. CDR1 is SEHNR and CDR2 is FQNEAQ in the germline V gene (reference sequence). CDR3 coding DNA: TGTGCCAGCAGCCCGCGGGCAGAGAAAAACATTCAGTACTTC. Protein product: CASSPRAEKNIQYF.

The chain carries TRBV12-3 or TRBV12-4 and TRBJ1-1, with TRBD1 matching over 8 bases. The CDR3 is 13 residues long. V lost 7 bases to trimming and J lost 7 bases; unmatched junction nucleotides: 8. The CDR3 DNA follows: TGTGCCAGCATTCTACAGGGGGTTAGTGAAGCTTTCTTT. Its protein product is CASILQGVSEAFF.

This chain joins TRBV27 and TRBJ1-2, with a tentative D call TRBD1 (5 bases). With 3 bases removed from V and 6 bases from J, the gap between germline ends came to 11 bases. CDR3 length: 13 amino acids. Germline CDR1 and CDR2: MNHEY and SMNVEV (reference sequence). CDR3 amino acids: CASSFSGMDGYTF. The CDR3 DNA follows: TGTGCCAGCAGTTTTTCAGGGATGGATGGCTACACCTTC.

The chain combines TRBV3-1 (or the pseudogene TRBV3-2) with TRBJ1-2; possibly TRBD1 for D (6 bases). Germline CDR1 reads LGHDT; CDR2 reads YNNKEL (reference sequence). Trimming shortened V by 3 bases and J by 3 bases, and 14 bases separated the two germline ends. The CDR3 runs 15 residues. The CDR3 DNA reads TGTGCCAGCAGCCAGAGCTACAGGGACCACTATGGCTACACCTTC. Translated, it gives CASSQSYRDHYGYTF.

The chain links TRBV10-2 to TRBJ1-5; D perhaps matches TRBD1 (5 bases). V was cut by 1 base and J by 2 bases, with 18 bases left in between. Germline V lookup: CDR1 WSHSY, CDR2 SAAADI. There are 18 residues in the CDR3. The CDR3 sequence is CASSELQSSGRRNQPQHF. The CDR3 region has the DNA TGCGCCAGCAGTGAGTTACAGTCTTCGGGACGCCGCAATCAGCCCCAGCATTTT.

CDR3 sequence reads: CASSYVRQGSETQYF. The CDR3 region has the DNA TGTGCCAGCAGTTATGTTAGACAGGGTTCGGAGACCCAGTACTTC. The chain is built from TRBV6-5 and TRBJ2-5; 7 positions match TRBD1. The CDR3 is 15 residues long. Unmatched junction bases numbered 9, after V lost 3 bases and J lost 5 bases. Germline lookup yields CDR1 MNHEY and CDR2 SVGAGI.

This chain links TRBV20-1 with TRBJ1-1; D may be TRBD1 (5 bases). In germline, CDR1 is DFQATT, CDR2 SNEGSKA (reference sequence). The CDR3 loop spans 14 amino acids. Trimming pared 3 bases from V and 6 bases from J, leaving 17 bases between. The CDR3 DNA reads TGCAGTGCTAGTGAGACAGCCAGAGGCTCTGAAGCTTTCTTT. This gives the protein CSASETARGSEAFF.

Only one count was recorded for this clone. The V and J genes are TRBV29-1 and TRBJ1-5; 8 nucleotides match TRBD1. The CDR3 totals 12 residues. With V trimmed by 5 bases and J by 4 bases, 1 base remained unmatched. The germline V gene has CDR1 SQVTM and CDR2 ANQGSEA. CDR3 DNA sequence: TGCAGCGTTCAGGGGGCGAATCAGCCCCAGCATTTT. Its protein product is CSVQGANQPQHF.

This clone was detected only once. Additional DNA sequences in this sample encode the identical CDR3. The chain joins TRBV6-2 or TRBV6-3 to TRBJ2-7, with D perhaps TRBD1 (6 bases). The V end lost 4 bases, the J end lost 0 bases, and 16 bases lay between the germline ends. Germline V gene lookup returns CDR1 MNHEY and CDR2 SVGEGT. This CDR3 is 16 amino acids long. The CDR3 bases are TGTGCCAGCAGTTCCCCGAGGGGGTCCTACTCCTACGAGCAGTACTTC. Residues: CASSSPRGSYSYEQYF.

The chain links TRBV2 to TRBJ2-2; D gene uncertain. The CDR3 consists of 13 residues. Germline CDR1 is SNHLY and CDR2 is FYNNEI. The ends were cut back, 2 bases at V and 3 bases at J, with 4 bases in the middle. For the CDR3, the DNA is TGTGCCAGCAGTGAACTCTACACCGGGGAGCTGTTTTTT. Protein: CASSELYTGELFF.

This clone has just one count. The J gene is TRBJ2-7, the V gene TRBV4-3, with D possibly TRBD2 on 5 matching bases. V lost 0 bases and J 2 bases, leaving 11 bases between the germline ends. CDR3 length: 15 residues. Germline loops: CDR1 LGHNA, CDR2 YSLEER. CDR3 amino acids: CASSQDSGGPYEQYF. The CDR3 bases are TGCGCCAGCAGCCAAGATTCGGGCGGGCCCTACGAGCAGTACTTC.